A selection of T cell receptor beta chains follows, all from one sample in a study of response to subunit inactivated influenza vaccine. MiXCR, run by TCRdb on the RT-PCR reads, gives a single entry per CDR3 protein. This sample has about 800,000 distinct CDR3 sequences, with 20% to 25% found just once. The specimen comprised PBMCs from blood, sampled 5 to 6 days after vaccination. These receptors were taken from a man aged 50-59 years who received an inactivated influenza vaccine. CDR3s include the opening cysteine and the closing phenylalanine or tryptophan. The D gene is left open where the match is weak. Clone size is stated in some rows and not others, as once, few, many or a class when expanded.

V,J,size,D,DNA,CDR3
TRBV14,TRBJ2-3,few,.,TGTGCCAGCAGCCAAGATCGGAGAGTTACGCAGTATTTT,CASSQDRRVTQYF
TRBV2,TRBJ2-3,.,TRBD1,TGTGCCAGCAGTAACCACCCGGGACAGGGGAGGACAGATACGCAGTATTTT,CASSNHPGQGRTDTQYF
TRBV20-1,TRBJ2-7,.,.,TGCAGTGCTCCTGGGTCGGGTACCTACGAGCAGTACTTC,CSAPGSGTYEQYF
TRBV12-3/TRBV12-4,TRBJ1-6,.,.,TGTGCCAGCAGTTTTTTTTCGGGGGAACTTTCACCCCTCCACTTT,CASSFFSGELSPLHF
TRBV19,TRBJ1-2,few,.,TGTGCCAGTAGTATAGATTGGATAGCTAACTATGGCTACACCTTC,CASSIDWIANYGYTF
TRBV4-1,TRBJ1-1,few,TRBD1,TGCGCCAGCAGCCAAGATGCAGGGGGGACCACTGAAGCTTTCTTT,CASSQDAGGTTEAFF
TRBV2,TRBJ2-1,.,TRBD2,TGTGCCAGCAGAGGACTAGCGGGGGCCTACAATGAGCAGTTCTTC,CASRGLAGAYNEQFF
TRBV19,TRBJ2-3,many,.,TGTGCCAGTAGTATCCGTGGCTGGACAGATACGCAGTATTTT,CASSIRGWTDTQYF
TRBV5-1,TRBJ2-1,many,.,TGCGCCAGCAGCTTGGGGACGGCAAGAGAGCAGTTCTTC,CASSLGTAREQFF
TRBV7-9,TRBJ1-1,few,.,TGTGCCAGCAGCTTAGGGCCCGCTAGAGGAGAAGCTTTCTTT,CASSLGPARGEAFF
TRBV15,TRBJ2-7,.,TRBD1,TGTGCCACCAGCTCCGAGACAGGGATTTACGAGCAGTACTTC,CATSSETGIYEQYF
TRBV2,TRBJ2-5,.,TRBD1,TGTGCCAGCAGAACCGCACAGGGGGCTGGAGAGACCCAGTACTTC,CASRTAQGAGETQYF
TRBV3-1,TRBJ2-1,.,.,TGTGCCAGCAGCTCAACAGAAAATGAGCAGTTCTTC,CASSSTENEQFF
TRBV10-3,TRBJ1-1,few,.,TGTGCCATCAACGAGGGTGGAAACACTGAAGCTTTCTTT,CAINEGGNTEAFF
TRBV3-1,TRBJ2-1,once,TRBD2,TGTGCCAGCAGCCAAGGGACTAGCGGGAGAGGTGAGCAGTTCTTC,CASSQGTSGRGEQFF
TRBV20-1,TRBJ1-5,few,.,TGCAGTGCTAGTGGTGACAGGTTCTCTCAGCCCCAGCATTTT,CSASGDRFSQPQHF
TRBV20-1,TRBJ1-2,few,TRBD1,TGCAGTGCTAGGCTGGGACAGGGTTGGTTTTATGGCTACACCTTC,CSARLGQGWFYGYTF
TRBV20-1,TRBJ2-7,.,TRBD2,TGCAGTGCTAGCTTGGCTAGCGGGAGTTACGAGCAGTACTTC,CSASLASGSYEQYF
TRBV7-9,TRBJ2-5,few,.,TGTGCCAGCAGCCCCCCGGACCAGTACTTC,CASSPPDQYF
TRBV25-1,TRBJ2-2,.,.,TGTGCCAGCAGTGTCGAGGTTTCGAACACCGGGGAGCTGTTTTTT,CASSVEVSNTGELFF
TRBV19,TRBJ2-1,few,TRBD1,TGTGCCAGTAGCATACAGGGGGCGGTTGGCTACAATGAGCAGTTCTTC,CASSIQGAVGYNEQFF
TRBV12-3/TRBV12-4,TRBJ1-5,.,.,TGTGCCAGCCGCCGTGGGGGTCAGCCCCAGCATTTT,CASRRGGQPQHF
TRBV20-1,TRBJ2-7,.,.,TGCAGTGCTAGAGATCTCGGCTACGAGCAGTACTTC,CSARDLGYEQYF
TRBV5-1,TRBJ1-5,.,TRBD1,TGCGCCAGCAGCTCCGGGACAGGCCCGGGGCAGCCCCAGCATTTT,CASSSGTGPGQPQHF
TRBV5-1,TRBJ2-2,.,.,TGCGCCAGCAGCTTGGCAGGGATCGGGGAGCTGTTTTTT,CASSLAGIGELFF
TRBV5-1,TRBJ2-1,few,.,TGCGCCAGCAGATACGGGACCGAACCGATAAGATGGAATGAGCAGTTCTTC,CASRYGTEPIRWNEQFF
TRBV20-1,TRBJ2-1,many,TRBD2,TGCAGTGCCTCGGGGACTAGCGGGAGGGCGTATGAGCAGTTCTTC,CSASGTSGRAYEQFF
TRBV2,TRBJ2-5,.,.,TGTGCCAGCCTGCAAGAGACCCAGTACTTC,CASLQETQYF
TRBV20-1,TRBJ2-1,.,TRBD2,TGCAGTGCAAATGAAATCCTAGCGGGAGTACATGAGCAGTTCTTC,CSANEILAGVHEQFF
TRBV4-3,TRBJ2-2,few,TRBD1,TGCGCCAGCAGCCTCAGGACAGGGCGGGCCGGGGAGCTGTTTTTT,CASSLRTGRAGELFF
TRBV12-3/TRBV12-4,TRBJ1-5,.,.,TGTGCCAGCAGTTTGTCGGGGGGGTATCAGCCCCAGCATTTT,CASSLSGGYQPQHF
TRBV12-3/TRBV12-4,TRBJ2-1,.,.,TGTGCCAGCAGTTTCATGGCGAGTGGCAATGAGCAGTTCTTC,CASSFMASGNEQFF
TRBV6-2/TRBV6-3,TRBJ2-5,few,TRBD2,TGTGCCAGCAGATCGGGGGGGCGAGCCCAGTACTTC,CASRSGGRAQYF
TRBV7-9,TRBJ1-6,few,.,TGTGCCGGACATGGGAGCTCCTATAATTCACCCCTCCACTTT,CAGHGSSYNSPLHF
TRBV30,TRBJ2-3,once,.,TGTGCCTGGAGTCGGCAGCCGGGACGGTATTTT,CAWSRQPGRYF
TRBV27,TRBJ2-3,.,.,TGTACCAGCAGTTTTAAATTCACAGATACGCAGTATTTT,CTSSFKFTDTQYF
TRBV7-9,TRBJ2-3,few,TRBD2,TGTGCCAGCAGCTTAATGCGGGGGGCCGGATCAGATACGCAGTATTTT,CASSLMRGAGSDTQYF
TRBV6-1,TRBJ2-7,few,.,TGTGCCAGCAGTAAGGGGCCCCAGGGCTACGAGCAGTACTTC,CASSKGPQGYEQYF
TRBV15,TRBJ1-1,.,.,TGTGCCACCAGCAGCGACACGATAACTGAAGCTTTCTTT,CATSSDTITEAFF
TRBV7-8,TRBJ2-1,.,TRBD2,TGTGCCAGCAGCTTAGGCTCGGGGGGGAACTCCTACAATGAGCAGTTCTTC,CASSLGSGGNSYNEQFF
TRBV28,TRBJ1-2,.,.,TGTGCCAGCAGTCCTTTCGCGACAGCTAACTATGGCTACACCTTC,CASSPFATANYGYTF
TRBV11-1,TRBJ2-5,.,.,TGTGCCAGCAGCTTCCAATCACTGCGACAAGAGACCCAGTACTTC,CASSFQSLRQETQYF
TRBV7-2,TRBJ2-7,.,TRBD1,TGTGCCAGCAGCTTAGTGCGGGGACAGGGGTCCTACGAGCAGTACTTC,CASSLVRGQGSYEQYF
TRBV12-3/TRBV12-4,TRBJ2-4,.,TRBD2,TGTGCCAGCAGTTTAGTGAAGCCGGGACTAGCGGGGCCTTGGCTAGCCAAAAACATTCAGTACTTC,CASSLVKPGLAGPWLAKNIQYF
TRBV12-3/TRBV12-4,TRBJ2-2,few,.,TGTGCCAGCAGTTTGAGCTGGGACGGGGAGCTGTTTTTT,CASSLSWDGELFF
TRBV5-5,TRBJ2-3,.,.,TGTGCCAGCAGCTTTCGCGGACAGACGACAGATACGCAGTATTTT,CASSFRGQTTDTQYF
TRBV18,TRBJ2-3,few,.,TGTGCCAGCTCACCACCGGGACGGGGCGATACGCAGTATTTT,CASSPPGRGDTQYF
TRBV20-1,TRBJ2-3,.,.,TGCAGTGCCCTCGGGGGAGACGTTTTAACAGATACGCAGTATTTT,CSALGGDVLTDTQYF
TRBV12-3/TRBV12-4,TRBJ2-1,few,.,TGTGCCAGCAGTTTCAAGGCAGGGGTGGGAGGCAATGAGCAGTTCTTC,CASSFKAGVGGNEQFF
TRBV5-1,TRBJ2-5,.,TRBD2,TGCGCCAGCAGCTTGACCACCGGGACTACTCTCCAAGAGACCCAGTACTTC,CASSLTTGTTLQETQYF
TRBV7-2,TRBJ2-7,.,.,TGTGCCAGCAGCTTAGCGGTCGAAGGGGGCGAGCAGTACTTC,CASSLAVEGGEQYF
TRBV10-3,TRBJ1-1,.,.,TGTGCCATCAGTCCCCAAGGACAGCCTGAAGCTTTCTTT,CAISPQGQPEAFF
TRBV7-7,TRBJ2-1,.,TRBD2,TGTGCCAGCAGCCCGGGGAGAGGGAGGGTGACTGAGCAGTTCTTC,CASSPGRGRVTEQFF
TRBV11-2,TRBJ2-4,few,TRBD2,TGTGCCAGCAGCGGACTAGCGGGCCCACTAGCCAAAAACATTCAGTACTTC,CASSGLAGPLAKNIQYF
TRBV20-1,TRBJ1-5,few,TRBD1,TGCAGTGCTAAGGGTGAGAGGACAGGGCCTCAGCCCCAGCATTTT,CSAKGERTGPQPQHF